Following are 12 T cell receptor beta chains from one sample sequenced in a study of CD8 T cells in ankylosing spondylitis. The antigens for these receptors are not known. From the 5' RACE reads, TCRdb called clonotypes with MiXCR, one entry per CDR3 protein. Of around 890,000 distinct CDR3 sequences in the sample, 12% are singletons; the top ten hold 0.51%. Points from the study as a whole: Seemingly distinctive of ankylosing spondylitis blood was a TCR beta motif formed by eight highly homologous variants.

The material sequenced was blood, either unsorted or a sorted T cell fraction (not recorded which). The receptors come from a male donor with ankylosing spondylitis.

This clonotype was counted ten times or more. The chain recombines TRBV5-1 with TRBJ2-7; 10 nucleotides align to TRBD1. The CDR3 is 15 residues long. The germline gives CDR1 SGHRS, CDR2 YFSETQ. V lost 0 bases and J lost 5; bases outside the gene matches: 5. The CDR3 sequence: CASSLEGQGSDEQYF. The CDR3 nucleotides read TGCGCCAGCAGCTTGGAGGGACAGGGGTCGGACGAGCAGTACTTC.

This clonotype was recorded many times. The chain recombines TRBV20-1 with TRBJ1-1; 7 nucleotides match TRBD1. The J segment lost 2 bases and the V segment lost 0 bases, leaving 6 bases of the junction unmatched. CDR3 size: 15 residues. Germline CDR1 is DFQATT and CDR2 is SNEGSKA (reference sequence). CDR3 loop: CSARDARQGNTEAFF. CDR3 coding DNA: TGCAGTGCTAGAGATGCCCGACAGGGTAACACTGAAGCTTTCTTT.

The chain carries TRBV20-1 and TRBJ2-5; 10 bases line up with TRBD1. CDR1 is DFQATT, CDR2 SNEGSKA, per germline (reference sequence). Trimming at V came to 3 bases and at J to 4 bases, leaving 17 bases not matched to a gene. The CDR3 runs to 18 residues. The CDR3 is CSASSIDGDRGWGETQYF. As DNA, the CDR3 is TGCAGTGCTAGTTCCATTGACGGGGACAGGGGATGGGGAGAGACCCAGTACTTC.

The chain has TRBV4-3 and TRBJ2-1; 10 bases line up with TRBD2. The V gene's germline CDR1 is LGHNA and CDR2 YSLEER. The CDR3 loop spans 19 amino acids. Losses at the gene ends were 0 bases for V and 1 base for J; bases not matched to a gene: 9. The CDR3 reads CASSQDSSGSPDSYNEQFF. The CDR3 DNA reads as TGCGCCAGCAGCCAAGATTCTAGCGGGAGCCCGGATTCCTACAATGAGCAGTTCTTC.

This clonotype was observed many times. V and J are TRBV20-1 and TRBJ1-5; TRBD1 matches 11 bases. In germline, CDR1 is DFQATT, CDR2 SNEGSKA (reference sequence). With V trimmed by 6 bases and J by 6 bases, 10 bases remained unmatched. The CDR3 is 15 residues long. The CDR3 DNA reads TGCAGTGCACCCCCAGGACAGGGGGCAGGTCAGCCCCAGCATTTT. Protein: CSAPPGQGAGQPQHF.

This clonotype was found a few times. This sequence joins TRBV6-6 and TRBJ2-1, with 9 bases aligning to TRBD2. The CDR3 runs to 13 residues. The ends lost 6 bases at V and 6 bases at J; junction bases unmatched: 3. Germline lookup yields CDR1 MNHNY and CDR2 SVGAGI (reference sequence). In DNA, the CDR3 is TGTGCCAGCAGCCGGCGGGAGGGCAATGAGCAGTTCTTC. Protein: CASSRREGNEQFF.

There are a few counts of this clonotype. The chain couples TRBV6-5 to TRBJ1-2, with TRBD1 as a possible D gene (6 bases). From germline, CDR1 is MNHEY and CDR2 SVGAGI. This CDR3 has 11 amino acids. With 6 bases removed from V and 6 bases from J, the gap between germline ends came to 8 bases. The CDR3: CASRRGDGYTF. In DNA, the CDR3 is TGTGCCAGCAGGAGGGGGGATGGCTACACCTTC.

This clonotype was seen repeatedly, ten times or more. V and J are TRBV7-9 and TRBJ1-2; D is possibly TRBD1 (5 bases). Germline V gene data show CDR1 as SEHNR and CDR2 as FQNEAQ (reference sequence). The ends were cut back, 5 bases at V and 8 bases at J, with 21 bases in the middle. The CDR3 covers 15 residues. The CDR3 DNA reads TGTGCCAGCAGCCCCCAGTTGGGACGGAAAGACGGCTACACCTTC. As protein: CASSPQLGRKDGYTF.

CDR3 nucleotide sequence: TGTGCCAGCAGCCCACAGGAAAAAGAGACCCAGTACTTC. Translating gives CASSPQEKETQYF. The chain recombines TRBV11-3 with TRBJ2-5; a possible D gene is TRBD1 (5 bases). Trimming removed 5 bases at V and 3 bases at J, with 10 bases between. In germline, CDR1 is SGHNT, CDR2 YENEEA. The CDR3 runs 13 residues.

In this sample, this clonotype turned up a few times. The chain couples TRBV20-1 to TRBJ2-3; D is perhaps TRBD2 (7 bases). The CDR3 contains 13 residues. V lost 2 bases to trimming and J lost 4 bases, with 10 bases between them. In germline, CDR1 is DFQATT, CDR2 SNEGSKA (reference sequence). The CDR3 DNA is TGCAGTGCTAGACGGGGGGCCCCAGATACGCAGTATTTT. This codes for CSARRGAPDTQYF.

In its sample, this clonotype was seen a few times. This chain connects TRBV9 to TRBJ1-1; no clear D gene. V was clipped by 7 bases and J by 3 bases, with 7 bases between them. This CDR3 comprises 11 residues. Germline lookup yields CDR1 SGDLS and CDR2 YYNGEE. CDR3 in amino acids: CASGRYTEAFF. CDR3 coding DNA: TGTGCCAGCGGTAGGTACACTGAAGCTTTCTTT.

This clonotype was recorded at least ten times. V gene TRBV5-1 combines with J gene TRBJ1-4, with TRBD1 as a possible D gene (5 bases). This CDR3 contains 14 residues. Trimming pared 1 base from V and 4 bases from J, leaving 8 bases between. Looked up from germline, CDR1 is SGHRS and CDR2 is YFSETQ. CDR3 loop: CASSLQGINEKLFF. The CDR3 coding sequence is TGCGCCAGCAGCTTGCAGGGAATTAATGAAAAACTGTTTTTT.